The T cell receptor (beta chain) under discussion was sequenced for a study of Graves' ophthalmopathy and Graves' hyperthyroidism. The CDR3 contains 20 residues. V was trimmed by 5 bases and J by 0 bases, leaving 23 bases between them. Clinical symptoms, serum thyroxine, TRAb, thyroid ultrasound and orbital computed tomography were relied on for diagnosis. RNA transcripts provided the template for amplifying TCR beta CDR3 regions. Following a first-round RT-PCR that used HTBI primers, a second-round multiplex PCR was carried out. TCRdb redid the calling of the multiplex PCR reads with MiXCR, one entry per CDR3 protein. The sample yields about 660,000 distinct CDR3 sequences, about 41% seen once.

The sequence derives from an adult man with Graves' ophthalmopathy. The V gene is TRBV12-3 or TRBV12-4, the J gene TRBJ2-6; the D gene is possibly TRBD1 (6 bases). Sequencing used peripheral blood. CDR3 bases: TGTGCCAGCAGTGCCAACCGGGACACGTCGGAAGGCTCTGGGGCCAACGTCCTGACTTTC. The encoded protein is CASSANRDTSEGSGANVLTF.